This T cell receptor (beta chain) emerged from a study of CD8 T cells in ankylosing spondylitis. This clonotype was observed at least ten times. The TCR beta libraries were generated through quantitative 5'-RACE incorporating molecular barcodes. TCRdb re-called the 5' RACE reads with MiXCR, one entry per CDR3 protein. The sample lists around 230,000 distinct CDR3 sequences, approximately 8% occurring once. V lost 3 bases and J lost 4, with 16 bases in between. Germline CDR1 is SGHDT and CDR2 is YYEEEE. This CDR3 has 16 residues. The J gene is TRBJ2-2, the V gene TRBV5-6; D unresolved. Specimen: blood, either unsorted or a sorted T cell fraction (not recorded which). The receptor comes from a female donor with ankylosing spondylitis or in good health (not recorded which). DNA of the CDR3: TGTGCCAGCAGCTCTGCCGGCGGATACGGCACCGGGGAGCTGTTTTTT. This sequence encodes CASSSAGGYGTGELFF.